This T cell receptor beta chain was documented in a study of T cell repertoires in cytomegalovirus infection. As to this clonotype: The antigen remains undetermined.

From the reads, TCRdb called clonotypes with MiXCR, one entry per CDR3 protein. The table has about a million distinct CDR3 sequences, approximately 31% seen once. Sequencing used cultured CD8+ T cells from PBMCs, obtained from culture after CMV antigen stimulation. This clonotype was sampled from a human donor in good health (CMV status not recorded). Some clones in this sample may be carry-over from other donors' samples.

The CDR3 is CASSFGGAGRGDDTQYF. In nucleotides, the CDR3 is TGTGCCAGCAGTTTTGGGGGGGCGGGACGGGGGGATGATACGCAGTATTTT. The genes are TRBV27 and TRBJ2-3; the D gene is possibly TRBD2 (7 bases). The V gene's germline CDR1 is MNHEY and CDR2 SMNVEV (reference sequence). This CDR3 is 17 amino acids long. Trimming took 3 bases from V and 6 from J, leaving 22 bases between them.